This TCR beta chain originates from a study of blood T cell repertoires in COVID-19. Turning to the study itself: T cells, B-cell-depleted T cells, or PBMCs provided the cDNA or gDNA that served as material.

In its sample, this clone was seen a few times. Seattle cases were enrolled at active infection and followed longitudinally. The CDR3 spans 12 residues. Trimming shortened V by 6 bases and J by 1 base, and 6 bases separated the two germline ends. Germline V gene lookup returns CDR1 SNHLY and CDR2 FYNNEI. The table came from immunoSEQ multiplex PCR; TCRdb's copy has only in-frame clones and leaves some out. This table holds tens of thousands of clones, about four fifths found once. The specimen sequenced was peripheral blood. The TCR originated in a man in his 70s with COVID-19, enrolled during active disease. The gene calls are TRBV2 and TRBJ1-1, with TRBD1 as a possible D gene (6 bases). In DNA form, the CDR3 reads TGTGCCAGCAGGGGACAGAACACTGAAGCTTTCTTT. Translation gives CASRGQNTEAFF.